These 2 T cell receptor beta chains originate from one sample sequenced in a study of blood T cell repertoires in COVID-19. Profiled with immunoSEQ multiplex PCR; TCRdb holds only in-frame clones, not every one. The sample has roughly 50,000 clones, approximately 81% seen once. The sequenced sample was peripheral blood. Receptors were obtained from a woman in her sixties or seventies with acute or convalescent COVID-19.

This clone was observed once. The chain couples TRBV5-1 to TRBJ1-3, with D possibly being TRBD1 (6 bases). The CDR3 spans 15 residues. Trimming took off 7 bases at V and 2 bases at J, with 16 bases between the two ends. Germline values: CDR1 SGHRS, CDR2 YFSETQ. CDR3 sequence (DNA): TGCGCCAGCTCCTTACAGGGTGCTGCTGGAAACACCATATATTTT. It is translated as CASSLQGAAGNTIYF.

The rearrangement uses TRBV7-9 and TRBJ1-1; possible D gene TRBD1, 5 bases. The CDR3 sequence is 15 residues long. Germline-derived CDR1 and CDR2 are SEHNR and FQNEAQ (reference sequence). V lost 0 bases, J lost 0 bases, and 8 bases lay in between. CDR3 loop: CASSLAPTVNTEAFF. The CDR3 bases are TGTGCCAGCAGCTTAGCCCCGACAGTGAACACTGAAGCTTTCTTT.